The 4 T cell receptor beta chains in this list originate from one sample, sequenced in a study of regulatory and conventional T cells in breast cancer. TCRdb redid the calling of the PCR reads with MiXCR, one entry per CDR3 protein. The repertoire has 9,500 to 13,000 distinct CDR3 sequences, around a third of them found once; the top ten carry roughly 6.1%. What was sequenced was conventional T cells from blood. These receptors came from a male donor in good health.

On this clonotype itself: One junction end disagrees with the germline gene, perhaps due to a read error. The CDR3 region is CAGSLGGLNTEAFF. In DNA, the CDR3 is TGCGCCGGCAGCTTGGGTGGGCTGAACACTGAAGCTTTCTTT. V and J are TRBV5-1 and TRBJ1-1; D remains ambiguous. This CDR3 has 14 amino acids. Germline V gives CDR1 SGHRS, CDR2 YFSETQ.

The rearrangement uses TRBV11-1 and TRBJ2-3, with 10 bases aligning to TRBD2. V was pared by 3 bases and J by 7 bases, with 10 bases of the junction left unmatched. Germline V gives CDR1 SGHAT, CDR2 FQDESV (reference sequence). The CDR3 sequence is 16 residues long. CDR3 residues: CASSFPSSGGFHTQYF. The CDR3 coding sequence is TGTGCCAGCAGCTTCCCCTCTAGCGGGGGCTTCCATACGCAGTATTTT.

The CDR3 spells CATSLRVQEAEAFF. The CDR3 DNA reads as TGTGCCACCAGCTTACGGGTCCAGGAAGCTGAAGCTTTCTTT. This sequence joins TRBV15 and TRBJ1-1; D not resolved. Looked up from germline, CDR1 is LNHNV and CDR2 is YYDKDF (reference sequence). The CDR3 runs to 14 residues. V lost 5 bases to trimming and J lost 6 bases, with 16 bases between them.

The chain couples TRBV7-4 to TRBJ1-4; D not certain. The CDR3 sequence is 10 residues long. CDR1 and CDR2 (germline): SGHVT, SQSDAQ. V was trimmed by 11 bases and J by 9 bases, leaving 10 bases between them. The CDR3 is CASAPKKLFF. For the CDR3, the DNA is TGTGCCTCGGCCCCCAAAAAACTGTTTTTT.